The sequence of this T cell receptor (beta chain) was determined in a study of post-analysis software for immune sequencing data. Study in general: The disease courses covered relapsing-remitting, secondary progressive and progressive-relapsing multiple sclerosis.

Germline V gene data show CDR1 as ENHRY and CDR2 as SYGVKD. After removal of 6 bases from V and 0 bases from J, the junction contained 5 bases not matched to a gene. There are 14 residues in the CDR3. Findings and caveats of the study: Samples sharing a preparation batch grouped tightly together when assessed by F measure.

As regards this clonotype: Its antigen is unknown.

The TCR beta cDNA libraries carried unique molecular identifiers. One entry per CDR3 protein, called by TCRdb with MiXCR from the PCR reads. Of under 200,000 distinct CDR3 sequences listed, approximately 35% were seen once; the top ten hold 28%. This specimen was blood, taken after autologous hematopoietic stem cell transplantation. The clonotype comes from a girl aged 5-17 years with multiple sclerosis. The chain links TRBV10-3 to TRBJ2-7; 7 bases map to TRBD1. The CDR3, as DNA: TGTGCCATCAGAACCCGGGACAGCTCCTACGAGCAGTACTTC. It translates to CAIRTRDSSYEQYF.